This TCR beta chain is from a study of OX40 agonist ivuxolimab in advanced cancers. About the study: Patients were treated with intravenous ivuxolimab, dosed at 0.01 to 10 mg/kg and infused every 2 weeks.

Assay used: immunoSEQ multiplex PCR; TCRdb lists only in-frame clones, some missing. This table has around 55,000 clones, 65% to 80% appearing once. CDR1 and CDR2 (germline): SGHDT, YYEEEE. The length of the CDR3 is 16 residues. The V gene end was trimmed by 1 base and the J gene end by 7 bases; junction bases not matched to a gene: 7. The source material was CD4+ or CD8+ T cells sorted from blood, sampled in a trial of the OX40 agonist ivuxolimab. The V and J genes are TRBV5-6 and TRBJ1-6, with 8 bases fitting TRBD1. The origin of this receptor is an adult with an advanced solid tumor such as melanoma, head and neck, liver or kidney cancer. The DNA for the CDR3 is TGTGCCAGCAGCTTGCAGGGGGCTCGAAGGAATTCACCCCTCCACTTT. Translation gives CASSLQGARRNSPLHF.